These T cell receptor beta chains were read from a single sample in a study of blood T cells in healthy people across ages. A single record per CDR3 protein comes from TCRdb applying MiXCR to the 5' RACE reads. The top ten hold roughly 23% of the sample, which has around 1,800,000 distinct CDR3 sequences, around 42% seen once. Sample: blood. The receptors originated from a human donor in good health. The CDR3 runs from the conserved cysteine through the conserved F or W. Each record gives: V gene, J gene, clone size, D gene, CDR3 protein, CDR3 DNA. The D gene is left open where the match is weak. For some rows the clone size is stated as once, few or many, or as a class when expanded; others skip it.

TRBV6-5,TRBJ2-6,NA,NA,CASSSTGGANVLTF,TGTGCCAGCAGTTCCACGGGAGGGGCCAACGTCCTGACTTTC
TRBV29-1,TRBJ2-3,many,TRBD1,CSVPTDRGVNTDTQYF,TGCAGCGTTCCGACGGACAGGGGGGTTAACACAGATACGCAGTATTTT
TRBV5-6,TRBJ1-2,NA,NA,CASRPVRANYGYTF,TGTGCCAGCAGACCCGTTCGAGCTAACTATGGCTACACCTTC
TRBV7-8,TRBJ2-1,few,TRBD2,CAIPVDGGAGNEQFF,TGTGCCATCCCCGTGGACGGGGGGGCTGGTAATGAGCAGTTCTTC
TRBV29-1,TRBJ2-6,NA,NA,CSAGGRGANVLTF,TGCAGCGCAGGGGGGCGCGGGGCCAACGTCCTGACTTTC
TRBV6-2/TRBV6-3,TRBJ2-2,NA,NA,CASSYWVGGELFF,TGTGCCAGCAGTTACTGGGTTGGCGGGGAGCTGTTTTTT
TRBV10-3,TRBJ2-3,NA,TRBD1,CAIQQGATTDTQYF,TGTGCCATTCAACAGGGGGCGACGACAGATACGCAGTATTTT
TRBV12-3/TRBV12-4,TRBJ1-1,few,NA,CASSPPPGNTEAFF,TGTGCCAGCAGTCCCCCCCCCGGCAACACTGAAGCTTTCTTT
TRBV20-1,TRBJ2-3,NA,TRBD2,CSARDPEREITDTQYF,TGCAGTGCTAGAGACCCGGAGCGGGAGATCACAGATACGCAGTATTTT
TRBV20-1,TRBJ2-7,NA,TRBD2,CSAIRLAGYHSYNEQYF,TGCAGTGCTATCAGACTAGCGGGGTACCACTCCTACAATGAGCAGTACTTC
TRBV12-3/TRBV12-4,TRBJ1-2,NA,TRBD1,CACSLKDRGQVSYTF,TGTGCCTGCAGTTTAAAGGACAGGGGTCAAGTGAGCTACACCTTC
TRBV2,TRBJ2-1,few,TRBD2,CASSIGLAGGPRSYNEQFF,TGTGCCAGCAGTATTGGACTAGCGGGGGGTCCCCGTTCCTACAATGAGCAGTTCTTC
TRBV12-3/TRBV12-4,TRBJ2-2,NA,NA,CASSFTENTGELFF,TGTGCCAGCAGTTTTACAGAGAACACCGGGGAGCTGTTTTTT
TRBV2,TRBJ2-4,few,NA,CASSEKGGRAENIQYF,TGTGCCAGCAGTGAAAAGGGGGGGCGGGCTGAAAACATTCAGTACTTC
TRBV5-6,TRBJ1-1,NA,NA,CASSRTQSTEAFF,TGTGCCAGCAGCCGTACCCAGTCCACTGAAGCTTTCTTT
TRBV7-2,TRBJ1-2,NA,TRBD1,CASSLGGQGAEGYTF,TGTGCCAGCAGCTTAGGGGGGCAGGGGGCTGAAGGCTACACCTTC
TRBV29-1,TRBJ1-2,NA,NA,CNVGHQGRGYGYTF,TGCAACGTCGGCCACCAAGGCAGGGGCTATGGCTACACCTTC
TRBV4-3,TRBJ1-2,few,TRBD1,CASSQDGRGQGARGYTF,TGCGCCAGCAGCCAAGATGGACGGGGACAGGGGGCTCGTGGCTACACCTTC
TRBV19,TRBJ1-1,NA,NA,CASTSRATEAFF,TGTGCCAGTACCAGCAGGGCCACTGAAGCTTTCTTT
TRBV11-3,TRBJ2-3,NA,NA,CASSLGWRLGDTQYF,TGTGCCAGCAGCTTAGGGTGGAGGCTTGGAGATACGCAGTATTTT
TRBV18,TRBJ2-7,NA,NA,CASSPSRRGTWEQYF,TGTGCCAGCTCACCCTCGAGGAGGGGGACGTGGGAGCAGTACTTC
TRBV20-1,TRBJ2-1,few,TRBD2,CSARADGTSGSHNEQFF,TGCAGTGCTAGAGCAGACGGGACTAGCGGGAGCCACAATGAGCAGTTCTTC
TRBV25-1,TRBJ1-5,NA,TRBD1,CASSKGQSNQPQHF,TGTGCCAGCAGCAAGGGACAGAGCAATCAGCCCCAGCATTTT
TRBV14,TRBJ2-7,NA,NA,CASSPAGTLLPEQYF,TGTGCCAGCAGCCCCGCGGGGACCCTACTCCCCGAGCAGTACTTC
TRBV7-9,TRBJ1-2,few,NA,CASTLWGNYGYTF,TGTGCCAGCACCCTCTGGGGGAACTATGGCTACACCTTC
TRBV4-3,TRBJ1-2,few,TRBD1,CASSQDGTGPTYGYTF,TGCGCCAGCAGCCAAGACGGGACAGGACCCACCTATGGCTACACCTTC
TRBV20-1,TRBJ1-2,NA,TRBD1,CSAREPRQGAWGGYTF,TGCAGTGCTAGAGAGCCCCGACAGGGGGCGTGGGGCGGCTACACCTTC
TRBV5-1,TRBJ2-3,NA,NA,CASGGESQDTQYF,TGCGCCAGCGGCGGGGAGAGTCAGGATACGCAGTATTTT
TRBV5-5,TRBJ1-2,NA,NA,CASSLVGLRSSGYTF,TGTGCCAGCAGCTTGGTAGGACTTCGGTCGTCCGGCTACACCTTC
TRBV27,TRBJ2-3,NA,NA,CASSLLTSPTDTQYF,TGTGCCAGCAGTTTATTAACAAGCCCCACAGATACGCAGTATTTT
TRBV2,TRBJ1-2,NA,NA,CASSGQANYGYTF,TGTGCCAGCAGTGGCCAGGCCAACTATGGCTACACCTTC
TRBV5-1,TRBJ2-7,NA,NA,CASSANTGYSSYEQYF,TGCGCCAGCAGCGCAAATACAGGGTATAGCTCCTACGAGCAGTACTTC
TRBV2,TRBJ1-4,NA,TRBD1,CASSRGTGGREKLFF,TGTGCCAGCAGTAGGGGGACAGGGGGCAGGGAAAAACTGTTTTTT
TRBV7-8,TRBJ1-2,few,NA,CASSLDRIRGYTF,TGTGCCAGCAGCTTAGACCGAATCAGGGGCTACACCTTC
TRBV5-1,TRBJ2-3,once,TRBD2,CASSLGLAGALSTDTRYF,TGCGCCAGCAGCTTGGGACTAGCGGGGGCCCTGAGCACAGATACGCGGTATTTT
TRBV7-9,TRBJ2-1,few,TRBD1,CASSPRPGQGNPYNEQFF,TGTGCCAGCAGCCCACGTCCGGGACAGGGGAACCCCTACAATGAGCAGTTCTTC
TRBV12-3/TRBV12-4,TRBJ2-7,few,TRBD1,CASSTRDRGREQYF,TGTGCCAGCAGTACCAGGGACAGGGGGCGCGAGCAGTACTTC
TRBV29-1,TRBJ1-2,few,TRBD1,CSVQTGGAGYTF,TGCAGCGTGCAGACAGGGGGCGCGGGCTACACCTTC
TRBV11-3,TRBJ2-1,NA,TRBD2,CASSVLAGDAYNEQFF,TGTGCCAGCAGCGTACTAGCGGGGGACGCCTACAATGAGCAGTTCTTC
TRBV2,TRBJ2-3,few,TRBD2,CATRGLRDYFGAQYF,TGTGCCACAAGGGGCCTGCGGGACTACTTCGGGGCGCAGTATTTT
TRBV4-2,TRBJ2-3,few,NA,CASSQMTGIQETQYF,TGTGCCAGCAGCCAAATGACCGGAATCCAGGAAACGCAGTATTTT
TRBV7-9,TRBJ1-2,few,NA,CASSASGYTF,TGTGCCAGCAGCGCCTCTGGCTACACCTTC
TRBV3-1,TRBJ2-1,NA,TRBD2,CASSQGLAGVEQFF,TGTGCCAGCAGCCAGGGACTAGCGGGGGTCGAGCAGTTCTTC
TRBV2,TRBJ1-6,few,TRBD1,CASSGTGGFSPLHF,TGTGCCAGCAGTGGGACAGGGGGCTTTTCACCCCTCCACTTT
TRBV7-9,TRBJ2-1,once,TRBD2,CASSSSGGPLSSYNEQFF,TGTGCCAGCAGCTCTAGCGGGGGGCCTTTGAGCTCCTACAATGAGCAGTTCTTC
TRBV7-3,TRBJ2-6,NA,NA,CASSPTGTFGANVLTF,TGTGCCAGCAGCCCCACTGGGACATTCGGGGCCAACGTCCTGACTTTC
TRBV6-8,TRBJ2-7,NA,TRBD1,CASRPGQGNFYEQYF,TGTGCCAGCAGACCCGGACAGGGAAACTTCTACGAGCAGTACTTC
TRBV27,TRBJ2-1,NA,TRBD1,CASSLDRGAHNEQFF,TGTGCCAGCAGTTTGGACAGGGGCGCCCACAATGAGCAGTTCTTC
TRBV9,TRBJ2-1,NA,NA,CASSGTPLGYNEQFF,TGTGCCAGCAGCGGGACCCCTCTAGGCTACAATGAGCAGTTCTTC
TRBV7-8,TRBJ2-7,once,TRBD2,CASSSHRLAEDTEQYF,TGTGCCAGCAGCTCGCACAGACTAGCGGAGGATACAGAGCAGTACTTC
TRBV5-1,TRBJ2-7,NA,TRBD1,CASSRGTGTHEQYF,TGCGCCAGCAGCCGCGGGACAGGGACTCACGAGCAGTACTTC
TRBV20-1,TRBJ2-7,NA,NA,CSAGVGATYEQYF,TGCAGTGCTGGAGTAGGGGCTACCTACGAGCAGTACTTC